This T cell receptor (beta chain) emerged from a study of T cell responses to AZD1222 COVID-19 vaccine. Notes on the study in general: Targets within unmutated variant regions were reportedly found for nearly half of spike-specific TCRs. Only a handful of AZD1222 recipients, roughly 6 in all, had baseline seropositivity.

The CDR3 runs 15 residues. Germline CDR1 MDHEN, CDR2 SYDVKM. V was shortened by 4 bases and J by 4 bases, with 16 bases between the two germline ends. Turning to this clone: Its antigen is not known.

TCRdb keeps only in-frame clones here, not all; method: immunoSEQ multiplex PCR. The repertoire has approximately 79,000 clones, about four fifths of them found once; the top ten carry about 1.3%. The source was peripheral blood, collected 28 days after the second AZD1222 dose. The source of this sequence is an adult who received the AZD1222 COVID-19 vaccine. V gene TRBV28 combines with J gene TRBJ1-2; D might be TRBD1 (5 bases). Here the CDR3 reads CASSSGGGGAYGYTF. The CDR3 bases are TGTGCCAGCAGTTCTGGCGGCGGGGGAGCCTATGGCTACACCTTC.